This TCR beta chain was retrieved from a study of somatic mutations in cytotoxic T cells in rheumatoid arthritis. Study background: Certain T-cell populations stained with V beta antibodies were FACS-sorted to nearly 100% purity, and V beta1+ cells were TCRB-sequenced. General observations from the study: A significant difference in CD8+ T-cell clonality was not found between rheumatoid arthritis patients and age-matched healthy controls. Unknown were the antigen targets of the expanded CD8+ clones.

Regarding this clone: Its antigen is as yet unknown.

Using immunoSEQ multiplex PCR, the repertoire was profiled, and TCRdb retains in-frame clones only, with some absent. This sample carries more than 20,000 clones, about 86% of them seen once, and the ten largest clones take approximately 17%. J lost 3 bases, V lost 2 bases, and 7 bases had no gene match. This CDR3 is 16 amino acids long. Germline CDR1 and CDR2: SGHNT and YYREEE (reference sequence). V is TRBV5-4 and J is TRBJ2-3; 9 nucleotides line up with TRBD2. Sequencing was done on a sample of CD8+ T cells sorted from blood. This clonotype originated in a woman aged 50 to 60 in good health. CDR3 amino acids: CASSFGRGGGTDTQYF. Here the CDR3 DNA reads TGTGCCAGCAGCTTCGGGCGGGGGGGAGGGACAGATACGCAGTATTTT. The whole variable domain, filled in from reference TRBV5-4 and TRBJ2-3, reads ETGVTQSPTHLIKTRGQQVTLRCSSQSGHNTVSWYQQALGQGPQFIFQYYREEENGRGNFPPRFSGLQFPNYSSELNVNALELDDSALYLCASSFGRGGGTDTQYFGPGTRLTVL.